This TCR beta chain was sequenced for a study of STAT5B mutations in CD4+ large granular lymphocyte leukemia. Study at large: Among healthy controls, a particular HLA allele went with more CDR3 'QG' motifs.

Study-level results: Without HLA matching, higher CD4+ than CD8+ T-LGLL clonality could reflect small sample size. Without putative leukemic clones, patient CD4-sorted repertoires remained more clonal than healthy CD4+ repertoires. TRBV06-family usage was enriched in top patient clones (8/27) versus controls (2/35).

Here immunoSEQ multiplex PCR was the method, and the copy in TCRdb shows in-frame clones only, minus some. Of tens of thousands of clones listed, roughly 79% are singletons. As regards this clone: Antigen specificity is unknown.

The CDR3 runs 16 residues. CDR1 and CDR2 from the germline V gene are MDHEN and SYDVKM. Unmatched junction bases numbered 10, after V lost 5 bases and J lost 3 bases. The chain couples TRBV28 to TRBJ1-2, with TRBD1 identical over 9 bases. Sequencing was done on a sample of CD4+ T cells from blood buffy coats. This TCR was sampled from a human donor in good health. The CDR3 DNA sequence: TGTGCCAGCAGTGGCCCGGACAGGGGCAGGGACTATGGCTACACCTTC. Translating it yields CASSGPDRGRDYGYTF.